Listed here is a single TCR beta chain. The data belong to a study of patients and donors after allogeneic stem cell transplantation. TCRdb ran MiXCR on the RT-PCR reads and lists one entry per CDR3 protein. This table holds roughly 880,000 distinct CDR3 sequences, approximately 19% found once. This TCR derives from a human donor who was either an allogeneic HSCT recipient or a stem cell or donor lymphocyte infusion donor (not recorded which). It is not recorded whose cells these are; they may come from a transplant donor. Sequenced input: blood, either unsorted or a sorted T cell fraction (not recorded which).

The CDR3 nucleotides are TGCAGTGCTAGAGAAGCTATAACGTTCTACGAGCAGTACTTC. Its translation is CSAREAITFYEQYF. This sequence joins TRBV20-1 and TRBJ2-7; no reliable D call. Germline CDR1 is DFQATT and CDR2 is SNEGSKA (reference sequence). Deletions cut 0 bases from V and 3 bases from J, with 12 bases between. This CDR3 has 14 residues.